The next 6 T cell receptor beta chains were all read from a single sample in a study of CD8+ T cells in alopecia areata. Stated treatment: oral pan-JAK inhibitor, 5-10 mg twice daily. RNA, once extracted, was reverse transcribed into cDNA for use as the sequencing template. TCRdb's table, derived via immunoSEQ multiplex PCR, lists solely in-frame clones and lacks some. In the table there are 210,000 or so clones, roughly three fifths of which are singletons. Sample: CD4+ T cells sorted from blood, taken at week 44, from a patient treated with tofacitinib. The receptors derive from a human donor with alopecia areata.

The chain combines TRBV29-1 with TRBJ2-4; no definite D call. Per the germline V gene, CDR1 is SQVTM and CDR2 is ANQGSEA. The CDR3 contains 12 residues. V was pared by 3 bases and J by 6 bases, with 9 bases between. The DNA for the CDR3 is TGCAGCGTTGATGTCCTGGGAAACATTCAGTACTTC. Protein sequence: CSVDVLGNIQYF. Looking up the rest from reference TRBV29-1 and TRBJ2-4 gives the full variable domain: SAVISQKPSRDICQRGTSLTIQCQVDSQVTMMFWYRQQPGQSLTLIATANQGSEATYESGFVIDKFPISRPNLTFSTLTVSNMSPEDSSIYLCSVDVLGNIQYFGAGTRLSVL.

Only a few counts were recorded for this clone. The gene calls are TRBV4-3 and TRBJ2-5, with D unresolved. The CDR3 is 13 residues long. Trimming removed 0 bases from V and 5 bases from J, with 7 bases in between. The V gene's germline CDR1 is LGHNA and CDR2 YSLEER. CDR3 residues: CASSQDAWETQYF. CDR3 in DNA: TGCGCCAGCAGCCAAGACGCGTGGGAGACCCAGTACTTC.

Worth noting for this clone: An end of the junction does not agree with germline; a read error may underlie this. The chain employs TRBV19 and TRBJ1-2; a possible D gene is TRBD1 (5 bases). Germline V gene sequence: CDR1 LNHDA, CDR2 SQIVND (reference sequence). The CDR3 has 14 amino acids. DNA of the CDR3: TGTGCCAGTAGTACCCCGTACAGGAGCTCGTCCGGGGTCTTC. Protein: CASSTPYRSSSGVF.

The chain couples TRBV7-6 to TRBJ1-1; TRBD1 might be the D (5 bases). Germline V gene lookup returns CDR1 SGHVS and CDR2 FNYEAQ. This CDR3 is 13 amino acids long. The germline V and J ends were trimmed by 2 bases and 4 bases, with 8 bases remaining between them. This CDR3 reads CASSLQGATEAFF. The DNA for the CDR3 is TGTGCCAGCAGCTTACAGGGCGCCACTGAAGCTTTCTTT.

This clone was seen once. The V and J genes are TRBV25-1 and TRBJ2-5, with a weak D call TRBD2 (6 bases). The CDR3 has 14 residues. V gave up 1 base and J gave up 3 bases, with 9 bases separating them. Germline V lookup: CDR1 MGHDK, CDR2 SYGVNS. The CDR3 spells CASSEFGGEETQYF. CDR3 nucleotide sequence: TGTGCCAGCAGTGAATTCGGAGGGGAAGAGACCCAGTACTTC.

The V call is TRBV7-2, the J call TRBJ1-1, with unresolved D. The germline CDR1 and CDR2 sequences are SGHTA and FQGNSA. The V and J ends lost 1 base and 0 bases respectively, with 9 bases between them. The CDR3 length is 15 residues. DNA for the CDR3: TGTGCCAGCAGCTTAGAGTGGGCGCTGAACACTGAAGCTTTCTTT. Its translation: CASSLEWALNTEAFF.